Each of the 19 T cell receptor beta chains below was sequenced from the same sample in a study of OX40 agonist ivuxolimab in advanced cancers. Sequenced by immunoSEQ multiplex PCR; TCRdb stores in-frame clones only, minus some. This table has 35,000 or so clones, approximately 80% appearing once. The sequencing here drew on CD4+ or CD8+ T cells sorted from blood, taken in a trial of the OX40 agonist ivuxolimab. The receptors stem from an adult with an advanced solid tumor such as melanoma, head and neck, liver or kidney cancer.

This clone has only a few counts. The chain links TRBV7-9 to TRBJ2-3; a possible D gene is TRBD1 (5 bases). Germline V gene lookup returns CDR1 SEHNR and CDR2 FQNEAQ (reference sequence). Trimming removed 5 bases from V and 5 bases from J, with 17 bases in between. The CDR3 has 15 residues. In nucleotides, the CDR3 is TGTGCCAGCAGCCCTGGACAAACGCTCGGAGATACGCAGTATTTT. Its translation is CASSPGQTLGDTQYF.

This clone has just one count. The chain is built from TRBV19 and TRBJ1-6; TRBD1 agrees at 11 bases. The CDR3 totals 17 residues. Germline assignment: CDR1 LNHDA and CDR2 SQIVND (reference sequence). After removal of 2 bases from V and 6 bases from J, the junction contained 6 bases not matched to a gene. CDR3 amino acids: CASSIPGQGVSNSPLHF. In DNA, the CDR3 is TGTGCCAGTAGTATACCGGGACAGGGGGTCTCTAATTCACCCCTCCACTTT.

About this clone: The same CDR3 can be traced to other DNA sequences in this sample. This chain connects TRBV18 to TRBJ2-3; possibly TRBD2 for D (6 bases). V lost 2 bases and J lost 3, with 12 bases in between. Looked up from germline, CDR1 is KGHSH and CDR2 is LQKENI. The CDR3 totals 15 residues. CDR3 region: CASSPSSGVTDTQYF. The CDR3 DNA is TGTGCCAGCTCACCAAGCTCGGGGGTGACAGATACGCAGTATTTT.

The chain combines TRBV10-1 with TRBJ1-1; D remains unclear. The CDR3 contains 13 residues. Germline CDR1 WNHNN, CDR2 SYGVQD (reference sequence). Trimming took 6 bases from V and 3 from J, leaving 11 bases between them. The CDR3 spells CASSADRYTEAFF. In nucleotides, the CDR3 is TGCGCCAGCAGCGCCGACCGTTACACTGAAGCTTTCTTT.

The chain carries TRBV11-2 and TRBJ2-6; D is ambiguous. V lost 5 bases to trimming and J lost 9 bases, with 5 bases between them. CDR3 size: 11 residues. Per germline, CDR1 SGHAT and CDR2 FQNNGV. The CDR3 loop is CASSTLNVLTF. The DNA of the CDR3 is TGTGCCAGCAGCACACTCAACGTCCTGACTTTC.

The rearrangement links TRBV9 to TRBJ2-1; TRBD2 aligns across 13 bases. In germline, CDR1 is SGDLS, CDR2 YYNGEE. Trimming cost V 3 bases and J 8 bases; bases outside gene matches: 5. The CDR3 spans 15 residues. This CDR3 is CASSATSGGADEQFF. CDR3 DNA: TGTGCCAGCAGCGCAACTAGCGGGGGGGCAGATGAGCAGTTCTTC.

This clone came up once. The chain recombines TRBV7-9 with TRBJ1-2; D is unresolved. V gave up 0 bases and J gave up 3 bases, with 11 bases separating them. This CDR3 region has 15 residues. Germline V CDR1 and CDR2: SEHNR, FQNEAQ (reference sequence). CDR3 in amino acids: CASSLATIFDYGYTF. CDR3 coding DNA: TGTGCCAGCAGCTTAGCGACGATATTCGACTATGGCTACACCTTC. The full variable domain, in which reference TRBV7-9 and TRBJ1-2 provide the parts outside the CDR3, is DTGVSQNPRHKITKRGQNVTFRCDPISEHNRLYWYRQTLGQGPEFLTYFQNEAQLEKSRLLSDRFSAERPKGSFSTLEIQRTEQGDSAMYLCASSLATIFDYGYTFGSGTRLTVV.

This chain joins TRBV5-4 and TRBJ1-2; 7 bases are shared with TRBD1. With 0 bases clipped from V and 4 bases from J, the junction kept 6 bases outside the gene matches. Germline lookup yields CDR1 SGHNT and CDR2 YYREEE (reference sequence). This CDR3 is 15 amino acids long. The DNA for the CDR3 is TGTGCCAGCAGCTTGGCCGACAGGGTATTCTATGGCTACACCTTC. This encodes CASSLADRVFYGYTF.

The chain uses TRBV27 and TRBJ2-3, with D possibly being TRBD1 or TRBD2 (5 bases each). Trimming cost V 4 bases and J 0 bases, with 11 bases left between them. Germline V lookup: CDR1 MNHEY, CDR2 SMNVEV (reference sequence). The CDR3 has 15 residues. The CDR3: CASSSSGRSTDTQYF. The CDR3 DNA reads TGTGCCAGCAGTTCCTCGGGACGTAGCACAGATACGCAGTATTTT.

J is TRBJ2-5 and V is TRBV9; TRBD2 aligns across 11 bases. Germline V gene sequence: CDR1 SGDLS, CDR2 YYNGEE. The J segment lost 4 bases and the V segment lost 1 base, leaving 6 bases of the junction unmatched. This CDR3 has 16 residues. The CDR3 reads CASSVKPSGGPETQYF. The CDR3 nucleotides read TGTGCCAGCAGCGTAAAGCCTAGCGGGGGGCCAGAGACCCAGTACTTC.

The V call is TRBV30, the J call TRBJ1-6, with D possibly matching TRBD1 (5 bases). Germline V gene sequence: CDR1 GTSNPN, CDR2 SVGIG (reference sequence). Trimming pared 4 bases from V and 9 bases from J, leaving 25 bases between. The CDR3 has 17 residues. The CDR3 DNA is TGTGCCTGGACTGCAACGGGGGGTCGAGGTTTTGGTTCACCCCTCCACTTT. Translating it yields CAWTATGGRGFGSPLHF.

The chain carries TRBV6-1 and TRBJ1-2; no clear D gene. V was clipped by 2 bases and J by 3 bases, with 16 bases between them. CDR1 is MNHNS, CDR2 SASEGT, per germline. CDR3 length equals 16 residues. The CDR3 is CASSERSGRADYGYTF. The DNA of the CDR3 is TGTGCCAGCAGTGAACGTTCCGGACGGGCGGACTATGGCTACACCTTC.

The CDR3 DNA reads as TGTGCCAGCAGCCCTCGGAGGGACACCAACACCGGGGAGCTGTTTTTT. Its translation: CASSPRRDTNTGELFF. The V call is TRBV11-2, the J call TRBJ2-2, with D perhaps TRBD1 or TRBD2 (6 bases each). The CDR3 has 16 residues. V was clipped by 5 bases and J by 2 bases, with 15 bases between them. Germline V lookup: CDR1 SGHAT, CDR2 FQNNGV.

The chain uses TRBV5-4 and TRBJ2-5; TRBD1 matches 8 bases. Trimming took 4 bases from V and 4 from J; bases not matched to a gene: 9. The CDR3 totals 15 residues. Germline loops: CDR1 SGHNT, CDR2 YYREEE (reference sequence). CDR3 sequence reads: CASSGGTGTGETQYF. The CDR3 nucleotides read TGTGCCAGCAGCGGAGGGACAGGCACGGGAGAGACCCAGTACTTC.

This chain uses TRBV2 with TRBJ1-6; tentative D call: TRBD1 (5 bases). Deletions cut 6 bases from V and 8 bases from J, with 8 bases between. The CDR3 spans 12 residues. The germline V gene has CDR1 SNHLY and CDR2 FYNNEI. CDR3 sequence: CASRGPDSPLHF. The CDR3 bases are TGTGCCAGCAGGGGGCCAGATTCACCCCTCCACTTT.

The V and J genes are TRBV9 and TRBJ1-1; TRBD1 matches at 9 bases. Germline V CDR1 and CDR2: SGDLS, YYNGEE. Germline trimming cut 0 bases from V and 5 bases from J; bases unmatched to any gene: 5. The length of the CDR3 is 15 residues. The CDR3 DNA reads TGTGCCAGCAGCGTAGGGGACAGGGCGGGGACTGAAGCTTTCTTT. This codes for CASSVGDRAGTEAFF.

The table lists this clone with a count of one. The chain recombines TRBV5-1 with TRBJ2-3, with D possibly TRBD2 on 6 matching bases. CDR3 length: 14 amino acids. CDR1 is SGHRS, CDR2 YFSETQ, per germline. The V end was cut by 1 base, the J end by 7 bases, with 13 bases between. The CDR3 bases are TGCGCCAGCAGCTTGTTAGGCGGGGAACATACGCAGTATTTT. As protein: CASSLLGGEHTQYF.

The sample holds one count of this clone. This sequence joins TRBV27 and TRBJ2-1; D is undetermined. The CDR3 sequence is 15 residues long. V lost 2 bases and J 2 bases, leaving 10 bases between the germline ends. Germline loops: CDR1 MNHEY, CDR2 SMNVEV (reference sequence). The CDR3 here is CASSLRGITYNEQFF. The CDR3 bases are TGTGCCAGCAGTTTACGCGGAATAACCTACAATGAGCAGTTCTTC.

The gene calls are TRBV6-1 and TRBJ1-2; 8 bases fit TRBD1. The V gene end was trimmed by 6 bases and the J gene end by 3 bases; junction bases not matched to a gene: 3. The CDR3 has 13 amino acids. Germline CDR1 reads MNHNS; CDR2 reads SASEGT. CDR3 DNA sequence: TGTGCCAGCAGACAGGGGGTGGACTATGGCTACACCTTC. Its protein product is CASRQGVDYGYTF.